Listed below are T cell receptor beta chains from one sample, sequenced in a study of T cells in Graves' hyperthyroidism and ophthalmopathy. TCRdb recomputed calls from the multiplex PCR reads with MiXCR, one row per CDR3 protein. The repertoire includes under 250,000 distinct CDR3 sequences, roughly 17% of them detected once, and over 45% sits in the top ten. The sequencing sample was made of blood. The receptor set was obtained from a woman aged 45-65 years with Graves' hyperthyroidism. Each CDR3 is given with its conserved first and last residue. A D gene is named only where the DNA matches it firmly. Clone sizes are given selectively: once, few, many, or a class where the clone is expanded.

V gene	clone size	D gene	J gene	CDR3 protein	CDR3 DNA
TRBV5-1	.	.	TRBJ2-2	CASKLATNTGELFF	TGCGCCAGCAAGCTCGCCACGAACACCGGGGAGCTGTTTTTT
TRBV20-1	many	.	TRBJ2-3	CSAPRGSGTDTQYF	TGCAGTGCGCCCAGGGGGAGCGGGACAGATACGCAGTATTTT
TRBV6-1	many	.	TRBJ2-4	CASSELNSAIAKNIQYF	TGTGCCAGCAGTGAACTCAATTCAGCGATAGCCAAAAACATTCAGTACTTC
TRBV5-1	few	TRBD2	TRBJ2-1	CASSLDGLGIYNEQFF	TGCGCCAGCAGCTTGGATGGACTAGGGATTTACAATGAGCAGTTCTTC
TRBV6-1	many	.	TRBJ2-2	CASSPRGNPTGELFF	TGTGCCAGCAGCCCACGGGGCAATCCTACCGGGGAGCTGTTTTTT
TRBV28	many	TRBD2	TRBJ2-5	CASSGAGDFQETQYF	TGTGCCAGCAGTGGGGCGGGGGACTTCCAAGAGACCCAGTACTTC
TRBV6-1	once	.	TRBJ1-4	CASRSDHGQKLFF	TGTGCCAGCAGATCGGACCACGGTCAAAAACTGTTTTTT
TRBV20-1	many	TRBD2	TRBJ2-7	CSASGSGKDYEQYF	TGCAGTGCTTCGGGGAGCGGGAAAGACTACGAGCAGTACTTC
TRBV30	.	.	TRBJ2-7	CAWTLGFSYEQYF	TGTGCCTGGACCCTCGGGTTCTCCTACGAGCAGTACTTC
TRBV27	many	.	TRBJ2-3	CASSLYYSTDTQYF	TGTGCCAGCAGTTTATATTACAGCACAGATACGCAGTATTTT
TRBV2	many	.	TRBJ1-5	CASSEKGGYSGVGQPQHF	TGTGCCAGCAGTGAAAAAGGGGGATATAGTGGGGTAGGACAGCCCCAGCATTTT
TRBV6-1	few	.	TRBJ1-2	CASSSGGRNYGYTF	TGTGCCAGCAGCTCGGGGGGAAGAAACTATGGCTACACCTTC
TRBV6-1	many	.	TRBJ2-3	CASTQGLSQGSTDTQYF	TGTGCCAGCACCCAGGGACTCTCACAGGGAAGCACAGATACGCAGTATTTT
TRBV5-1	many	.	TRBJ1-1	CASSGGAYEAFF	TGCGCCAGCAGCGGGGGCGCATATGAAGCTTTCTTT
TRBV7-6	many	.	TRBJ2-7	CASSHLDSPWYEQYF	TGTGCCAGCAGCCATTTGGACAGCCCATGGTACGAGCAGTACTTC
TRBV6-5	many	TRBD1	TRBJ1-5	CASSSSGTAPQHF	TGTGCCAGCAGTTCCTCCGGGACAGCCCCCCAGCATTTT
TRBV24-1	.	TRBD1	TRBJ2-2	CATSDFLGTGNTGELFF	TGTGCCACCAGTGATTTCTTAGGGACAGGGAACACCGGGGAGCTGTTTTTT